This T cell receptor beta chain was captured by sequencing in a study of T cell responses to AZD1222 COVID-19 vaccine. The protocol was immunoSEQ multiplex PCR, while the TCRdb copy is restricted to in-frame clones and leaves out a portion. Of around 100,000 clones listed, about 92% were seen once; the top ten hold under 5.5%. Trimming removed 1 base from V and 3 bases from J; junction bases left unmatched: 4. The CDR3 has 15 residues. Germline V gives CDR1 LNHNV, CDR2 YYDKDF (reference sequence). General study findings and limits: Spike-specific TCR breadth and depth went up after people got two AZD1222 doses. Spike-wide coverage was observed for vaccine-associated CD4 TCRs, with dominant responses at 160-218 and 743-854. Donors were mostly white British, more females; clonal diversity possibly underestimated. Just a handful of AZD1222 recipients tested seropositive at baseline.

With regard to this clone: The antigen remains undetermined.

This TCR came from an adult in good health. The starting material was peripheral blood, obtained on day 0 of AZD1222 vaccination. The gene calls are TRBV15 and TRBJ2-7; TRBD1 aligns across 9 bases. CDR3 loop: CATSRAGTGRYEQYF. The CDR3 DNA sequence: TGTGCCACCAGCAGAGCCGGGACAGGGCGCTACGAGCAGTACTTC.